A single T cell receptor beta chain is shown here with its context. The antigen is not known. Trimming shortened V by 10 bases and J by 7 bases, and 24 bases separated the two germline ends. The CDR3 extends over 15 amino acids. Germline CDR1 SGHDT, CDR2 YYEEEE. From the RT-PCR reads, TCRdb called clonotypes with MiXCR, one entry per CDR3 protein. The data hold 630,000 or so distinct CDR3 sequences, with roughly 14% observed a single time. These data belong to a study of response to subunit inactivated influenza vaccine. Overall study findings and caveats: T cells newly recruited by each seasonal influenza vaccination are few, the authors suggested.

This material consisted of PBMCs from blood, taken approximately 12 days after vaccination. This chain connects TRBV5-6 to TRBJ2-1; the D gene could be TRBD1 or TRBD2 (6 bases each). This sequence was found in a man aged 50 to 60 who received an inactivated influenza vaccine. The CDR3 bases are TGTGCCTACAGCAGAATGGGGGGCGCGGGGAATGAGCAGTTCTTC. Its translation is CAYSRMGGAGNEQFF. Based on the CDR3 plus reference TRBV5-6 and TRBJ2-1, the full variable domain is DAGVTQSPTHLIKTRGQQVTLRCSPKSGHDTVSWYQQALGQGPQFIFQYYEEEERQRGNFPDRFSGHQFPNYSSELNVNALLLGDSALYLCAYSRMGGAGNEQFFGPGTRLTVL.